Each of the 32 T cell receptor beta chains below was sequenced from the same sample in a study of blood T cell repertoires in COVID-19. The data were produced by immunoSEQ multiplex PCR, yet TCRdb's version contains in-frame clones alone and is incomplete. Counted here are more than 95,000 clones, around 84% occurring once; the ten biggest clones make up around 13%. Sample: peripheral blood. Receptor source: a human donor in a cohort sampled during active COVID-19.

The J gene is TRBJ2-1, the V gene TRBV5-1, with TRBD2 as a possible D gene (5 bases). This CDR3 contains 15 residues. Germline CDR1 is SGHRS and CDR2 is YFSETQ. The germline V and J ends were trimmed by 0 bases and 2 bases, with 9 bases remaining between them. The CDR3 sequence is CASSLDAGAYNEQFF. As DNA, the CDR3 is TGCGCCAGCAGCTTGGATGCCGGGGCCTACAATGAGCAGTTCTTC.

The CDR3 sequence is CASTLPGQGNNEQFF. The CDR3 DNA follows: TGTGCCAGTACCCTTCCGGGACAGGGAAACAATGAGCAGTTCTTC. The gene calls are TRBV19 and TRBJ2-1; TRBD1 agrees at 9 bases. From germline, CDR1 is LNHDA and CDR2 SQIVND (reference sequence). The ends lost 7 bases at V and 5 bases at J; junction bases unmatched: 9. The CDR3 totals 15 residues.

This chain links TRBV10-2 with TRBJ2-2; 8 bases are shared with TRBD1. Trimming cost V 5 bases and J 1 base; bases outside gene matches: 3. Looked up from germline, CDR1 is WSHSY and CDR2 is SAAADI. This CDR3 comprises 15 residues. Written as DNA, the CDR3 is TGCGCCAGCAGTCCGGACAGGGTGAACACCGGGGAGCTGTTTTTT. The encoded protein is CASSPDRVNTGELFF.

The V and J genes are TRBV18 and TRBJ2-4, with TRBD2 matching 8 bases. There are 16 residues in the CDR3. J lost 1 base, V lost 5 bases, and 7 bases had no gene match. The germline CDR1 and CDR2 sequences are KGHSH and LQKENI. This chain's CDR3 is CASSTTGGAAKNIQYF. The CDR3 DNA follows: TGTGCCAGCTCAACCACGGGGGGGGCGGCCAAAAACATTCAGTACTTC. Full variable domain (outside the CDR3, taken from reference TRBV18 and TRBJ2-4): NAGVMQNPRHLVRRRGQEARLRCSPMKGHSHVYWYRQLPEEGLKFMVYLQKENIIDESGMPKERFSAEFPKEGPSILRIQQVVRGDSAAYFCASSTTGGAAKNIQYFGAGTRLSVL.

This rearrangement joins TRBV5-8 to TRBJ1-5; D is possibly TRBD1 (5 bases). Germline V lookup: CDR1 SGHTS, CDR2 YDEGEE. The V gene lost 6 bases and the J gene lost 6 bases, with 19 bases spanning the gap. The CDR3 has 15 residues. CDR3 region: CASTLMGGVGQPQHF. In DNA, the CDR3 is TGTGCCAGCACCCTAATGGGGGGAGTCGGTCAGCCCCAGCATTTT.

The rearrangement joins TRBV30 to TRBJ1-2; 8 nucleotides align to TRBD1. The CDR3 is 13 amino acids. Germline V gene lookup returns CDR1 GTSNPN and CDR2 SVGIG (reference sequence). V was clipped by 4 bases and J by 7 bases; unmatched bases: 8. CDR3 loop: CAWTLGQGVGYTF. The CDR3 region has the DNA TGTGCCTGGACCCTCGGACAGGGAGTTGGCTACACCTTC.

In nucleotides, the CDR3 is TGTGCCAGCAGCCCTCTCGGGGGGGAGAGCCAGCCCCAGCATTTT. Its translation: CASSPLGGESQPQHF. The chain has TRBV11-2 and TRBJ1-5; TRBD1 is a possible D gene (5 bases). The CDR3 length is 15 residues. Trimming stripped 5 bases from V and 7 bases from J, with 18 bases between. The V gene's germline CDR1 is SGHAT and CDR2 FQNNGV.

This chain connects TRBV7-2 to TRBJ2-3; 7 positions match TRBD2. The germline V gene encodes CDR1 SGHTA and CDR2 FQGNSA. The CDR3 loop spans 16 amino acids. V dropped 8 bases and J dropped 4; count of bases not matched to a gene: 15. The CDR3 DNA reads TGTGCCAGCCTCAAGGCGGGACTAAACAATGCAGATACGCAGTATTTT. This gives the protein CASLKAGLNNADTQYF. Combining the CDR3 with reference TRBV7-2 and TRBJ2-3 gives the whole variable domain GAGVSQSPSNKVTEKGKDVELRCDPISGHTALYWYRQSLGQGLEFLIYFQGNSAPDKSGLPSDRFSAERTGGSVSTLTIQRTQQEDSAVYLCASLKAGLNNADTQYFGPGTRLTVL.

This chain connects TRBV7-3 to TRBJ2-1, with 11 bases matching TRBD2. The CDR3 is 16 amino acids. Germline lookup yields CDR1 SGHTA and CDR2 FQGTGA. V lost 5 bases and J lost 3; bases outside the gene matches: 6. The DNA of the CDR3 is TGTGCCAGCAGCATACGGCTAGCGGGGGGCTACAATGAGCAGTTCTTC. It codes for CASSIRLAGGYNEQFF. Complete variable domain (other parts from reference TRBV7-3 and TRBJ2-1): GAGVSQTPSNKVTEKGKYVELRCDPISGHTALYWYRQSLGQGPEFLIYFQGTGAADDSGLPNDRFFAVRPEGSVSTLKIQRTERGDSAVYLCASSIRLAGGYNEQFFGPGTRLTVL.

This clone was picked up one time. The chain links TRBV5-1 to TRBJ1-2; D may be TRBD1 (5 bases). Looked up from germline, CDR1 is SGHRS and CDR2 is YFSETQ. This CDR3 region has 15 residues. The germline V and J ends were trimmed by 4 bases and 1 base, with 14 bases remaining between them. The DNA of the CDR3 is TGCGCCAGCAGCGCCGGGGGTCCCCTTAACTATGGCTACACCTTC. It specifies CASSAGGPLNYGYTF.

J is TRBJ2-1 and V is TRBV5-1, with 7 bases identical to TRBD1. From germline, CDR1 is SGHRS and CDR2 YFSETQ. The CDR3 runs 15 residues. The V gene end was trimmed by 4 bases and the J gene end by 0 bases; junction bases not matched to a gene: 4. In DNA form, the CDR3 reads TGCGCCAGCAGCCCTGGACAGGCCTCCTACAATGAGCAGTTCTTC. It codes for CASSPGQASYNEQFF.

A few counts support this clone. The chain has TRBV15 and TRBJ2-3; 7 bases agree with TRBD1. With V trimmed by 4 bases and J by 2 bases, 6 bases remained unmatched. Germline loops: CDR1 LNHNV, CDR2 YYDKDF (reference sequence). The CDR3 length is 15 residues. CDR3 protein: CATSKDRWSTDTQYF. CDR3 DNA sequence: TGTGCCACCAGCAAGGACAGGTGGTCCACAGATACGCAGTATTTT.

Written as DNA, the CDR3 is TGCAGCGTTGCTGGGGGGGGTGATAGAGATGAAGCTTTCTTT. It is translated as CSVAGGGDRDEAFF. The chain combines TRBV29-1 with TRBJ1-1, with D possibly matching TRBD1 (5 bases). Per germline, CDR1 SQVTM and CDR2 ANQGSEA. Trimming left V 4 bases short and J 7 bases short, with 19 bases between. This CDR3 contains 14 residues.

This clone was seen a few times. The V call is TRBV27, the J call TRBJ2-3; perhaps TRBD2 as D (6 bases). Per the germline V gene, CDR1 is MNHEY and CDR2 is SMNVEV (reference sequence). V was trimmed by 5 bases and J by 5 bases, leaving 14 bases between them. This CDR3 has 14 residues. This CDR3 is CASSVSGPLDTQYF. The CDR3, as DNA: TGTGCCAGCAGTGTTAGCGGACCCTTAGATACGCAGTATTTT.

In its sample, this clone was seen once. The chain couples TRBV30 to TRBJ1-2, with 7 nucleotides matching TRBD1. The CDR3 runs to 12 residues. Germline CDR1 and CDR2: GTSNPN and SVGIG (reference sequence). The CDR3 region has the DNA TGTGCGGAGGAACAGGGGTCCTATGGCTACACCTTC. Its translation is CAEEQGSYGYTF.

The V and J genes are TRBV14 and TRBJ1-2; 8 bases are a match to TRBD1. CDR1 is SGHDN and CDR2 is FVKESK in the germline V gene. The CDR3 length is 16 residues. Unmatched junction bases numbered 11, after V lost 1 base and J lost 7 bases. The CDR3 DNA follows: TGTGCCAGCAGCCAAGCCGCCGTGACAGGGGTGGTTGGCTACACCTTC. It specifies CASSQAAVTGVVGYTF.

This rearrangement joins TRBV5-1 to TRBJ1-1, with TRBD1 identical over 7 bases. Germline V gene data show CDR1 as SGHRS and CDR2 as YFSETQ. This CDR3 has 15 amino acids. V was pared by 3 bases and J by 0 bases, with 5 bases of the junction left unmatched. CDR3: CASSSGQTMNTEAFF. The CDR3 coding sequence is TGCGCCAGCAGCTCGGGACAGACCATGAACACTGAAGCTTTCTTT.

This clone occurred a few times. The CDR3 is CASSRTGEYESNQPQHF. The CDR3 coding sequence is TGTGCCAGCAGCCGGACAGGGGAATATGAAAGCAATCAGCCCCAGCATTTT. The rearrangement joins TRBV27 to TRBJ1-5; 9 bases map to TRBD1. The V segment lost 6 bases and the J segment 1 base; nucleotides outside the gene matches: 10. CDR3 length: 17 amino acids. From germline, CDR1 is MNHEY and CDR2 SMNVEV (reference sequence).

The V gene is TRBV3-1 (or the pseudogene TRBV3-2), the J gene TRBJ1-2; D uncertain. The CDR3 runs to 12 residues. Germline assignment: CDR1 LGHDT and CDR2 YNNKEL (reference sequence). Trimming cost V 2 bases and J 6 bases, with 7 bases left between them. The CDR3 nucleotides read TGTGCCAGCAGCCAATCCGGGAATGGCTACACCTTC. Its protein is CASSQSGNGYTF.

V is TRBV19 and J is TRBJ1-4; D remains unclear. The length of the CDR3 is 15 residues. V was cut by 3 bases and J by 8 bases, with 16 bases left in between. CDR1 and CDR2 from the germline V gene are LNHDA and SQIVND (reference sequence). CDR3 in DNA: TGTGCCAGTAGTATGCCGGGAAACATGAGGGAAAAACTGTTTTTT. This translates into CASSMPGNMREKLFF.

This sequence joins TRBV27 and TRBJ2-2; TRBD2 matches 10 bases. This CDR3 is built from 17 residues. The trim removed 5 bases at V and 4 bases at J, leaving 10 bases unmatched. Germline CDR1 is MNHEY and CDR2 is SMNVEV (reference sequence). As DNA, the CDR3 is TGTGCCAGCAGTCAACGCAGCGGGGGGGCGAGCACCGGGGAGCTGTTTTTT. This translates into CASSQRSGGASTGELFF.

The V call is TRBV5-5, the J call TRBJ1-2, with a weak D call TRBD1 (5 bases). This CDR3 is built from 15 residues. Deletions cut 4 bases from V and 4 bases from J, with 17 bases between. Germline V gene lookup returns CDR1 SGHKS and CDR2 YYEKEE (reference sequence). CDR3 residues: CASSRPQGSGYGYTF. CDR3 sequence (DNA): TGTGCCAGCAGCCGCCCGCAGGGCTCGGGCTATGGCTACACCTTC.

The chain links TRBV27 to TRBJ1-1; perhaps TRBD1 as D (6 bases). CDR3 length equals 14 residues. The V end lost 7 bases, the J end lost 8 bases, and 20 bases lay between the germline ends. CDR1 and CDR2 (germline): MNHEY, SMNVEV (reference sequence). The CDR3 region is CASTHVRGAPEAFF. CDR3 nucleotide sequence: TGTGCCAGCACTCACGTCCGGGGGGCCCCCGAAGCTTTCTTT.

The rearrangement links TRBV6-5 to TRBJ2-5; TRBD1 aligns across 11 bases. Germline V gene sequence: CDR1 MNHEY, CDR2 SVGAGI. Trimming at V came to 2 bases and at J to 4 bases, leaving 6 bases not matched to a gene. The CDR3 consists of 16 residues. The CDR3 region is CASSYGRTGGGETQYF. CDR3 sequence (DNA): TGTGCCAGCAGTTACGGACGGACAGGGGGCGGAGAGACCCAGTACTTC.

This clone showed up just once. The rearrangement links TRBV28 to TRBJ2-3; 12 bases match TRBD2. V was pared by 6 bases and J by 1 base, with 14 bases of the junction left unmatched. The germline gives CDR1 MDHEN, CDR2 SYDVKM. The CDR3 length is 19 residues. The CDR3 loop reads CASRGTSGRPTGGTDTQYF. The DNA of the CDR3 is TGTGCCAGCAGAGGGACTAGCGGGCGGCCGACGGGGGGCACAGATACGCAGTATTTT.

This chain connects TRBV3-1 (or the pseudogene TRBV3-2) to TRBJ2-5, with 10 bases matching TRBD2. The CDR3 runs to 17 residues. With 5 bases clipped from V and 2 bases from J, the junction kept 11 bases outside the gene matches. Looked up from germline, CDR1 is LGHDT and CDR2 is YNNKEL (reference sequence). Here the CDR3 DNA reads TGTGCCAGCAGCAACCTTTTAGCGGGGGGCCAACAAGAGACCCAGTACTTC. Translating it yields CASSNLLAGGQQETQYF.

V is TRBV2 and J is TRBJ1-5; no definite D call. The length of the CDR3 is 14 residues. Per germline, CDR1 SNHLY and CDR2 FYNNEI. Trimming stripped 2 bases from V and 3 bases from J, with 8 bases between. DNA of the CDR3: TGTGCCAGCAGTGAATGGGCTTACAATCAGCCCCAGCATTTT. Translated: CASSEWAYNQPQHF.

J is TRBJ2-5 and V is TRBV3-1 (or the pseudogene TRBV3-2); 9 bases line up with TRBD1. This CDR3 has 15 amino acids. Trimming removed 0 bases from V and 4 bases from J; junction bases left unmatched: 3. Germline CDR1 and CDR2: LGHDT and YNNKEL (reference sequence). Written as DNA, the CDR3 is TGTGCCAGCAGCCAAGAGGGACAGGGAGGAGAGACCCAGTACTTC. Residues: CASSQEGQGGETQYF.

This clone was seen only a few times. The V call is TRBV30, the J call TRBJ1-1, with D possibly being TRBD1 (6 bases). This CDR3 contains 13 residues. The ends were cut back, 2 bases at V and 4 bases at J, with 11 bases in the middle. Germline loops: CDR1 GTSNPN, CDR2 SVGIG (reference sequence). As DNA, the CDR3 is TGTGCCTGGAGTCAATCCAGGGGCACTGAAGCTTTCTTT. Translating gives CAWSQSRGTEAFF. The full variable domain, completed using reference TRBV30 and TRBJ1-1, is SQTIHQWPATLVQPVGSPLSLECTVEGTSNPNLYWYRQAAGRGLQLLFYSVGIGQISSEVPQNLSASRPQDRQFILSSKKLLLSDSGFYLCAWSQSRGTEAFFGQGTRLTVV.

This sequence joins TRBV5-6 and TRBJ2-3, with D maybe TRBD2 (6 bases). Looked up from germline, CDR1 is SGHDT and CDR2 is YYEEEE. V lost 1 base and J 3 bases, leaving 12 bases between the germline ends. The CDR3 is made up of 15 amino acids. CDR3 nucleotides: TGTGCCAGCAGCTTGAATTTGGGGGGAACAGATACGCAGTATTTT. Encoded protein: CASSLNLGGTDTQYF. The full variable domain, in which reference TRBV5-6 and TRBJ2-3 provide the parts outside the CDR3, is DAGVTQSPTHLIKTRGQQVTLRCSPKSGHDTVSWYQQALGQGPQFIFQYYEEEERQRGNFPDRFSGHQFPNYSSELNVNALLLGDSALYLCASSLNLGGTDTQYFGPGTRLTVL.

The chain has TRBV27 and TRBJ1-1, with a possible D match to TRBD1 (6 bases). Per germline, CDR1 MNHEY and CDR2 SMNVEV (reference sequence). The CDR3 covers 14 residues. The V end was cut by 5 bases, the J end by 5 bases, with 15 bases between. CDR3: CASSPRGGRTEAFF. The DNA for the CDR3 is TGTGCCAGCAGTCCACGGGGGGGCAGGACTGAAGCTTTCTTT.

The chain recombines TRBV19 with TRBJ2-5, with D tentatively TRBD2 (7 bases). V was cut by 2 bases and J by 5 bases, with 15 bases left in between. The CDR3 totals 15 residues. Per the germline V gene, CDR1 is LNHDA and CDR2 is SQIVND (reference sequence). DNA of the CDR3: TGTGCCAGTAGTATAAAGGGGGGGGTTGGGGAGACCCAGTACTTC. Translation gives CASSIKGGVGETQYF.